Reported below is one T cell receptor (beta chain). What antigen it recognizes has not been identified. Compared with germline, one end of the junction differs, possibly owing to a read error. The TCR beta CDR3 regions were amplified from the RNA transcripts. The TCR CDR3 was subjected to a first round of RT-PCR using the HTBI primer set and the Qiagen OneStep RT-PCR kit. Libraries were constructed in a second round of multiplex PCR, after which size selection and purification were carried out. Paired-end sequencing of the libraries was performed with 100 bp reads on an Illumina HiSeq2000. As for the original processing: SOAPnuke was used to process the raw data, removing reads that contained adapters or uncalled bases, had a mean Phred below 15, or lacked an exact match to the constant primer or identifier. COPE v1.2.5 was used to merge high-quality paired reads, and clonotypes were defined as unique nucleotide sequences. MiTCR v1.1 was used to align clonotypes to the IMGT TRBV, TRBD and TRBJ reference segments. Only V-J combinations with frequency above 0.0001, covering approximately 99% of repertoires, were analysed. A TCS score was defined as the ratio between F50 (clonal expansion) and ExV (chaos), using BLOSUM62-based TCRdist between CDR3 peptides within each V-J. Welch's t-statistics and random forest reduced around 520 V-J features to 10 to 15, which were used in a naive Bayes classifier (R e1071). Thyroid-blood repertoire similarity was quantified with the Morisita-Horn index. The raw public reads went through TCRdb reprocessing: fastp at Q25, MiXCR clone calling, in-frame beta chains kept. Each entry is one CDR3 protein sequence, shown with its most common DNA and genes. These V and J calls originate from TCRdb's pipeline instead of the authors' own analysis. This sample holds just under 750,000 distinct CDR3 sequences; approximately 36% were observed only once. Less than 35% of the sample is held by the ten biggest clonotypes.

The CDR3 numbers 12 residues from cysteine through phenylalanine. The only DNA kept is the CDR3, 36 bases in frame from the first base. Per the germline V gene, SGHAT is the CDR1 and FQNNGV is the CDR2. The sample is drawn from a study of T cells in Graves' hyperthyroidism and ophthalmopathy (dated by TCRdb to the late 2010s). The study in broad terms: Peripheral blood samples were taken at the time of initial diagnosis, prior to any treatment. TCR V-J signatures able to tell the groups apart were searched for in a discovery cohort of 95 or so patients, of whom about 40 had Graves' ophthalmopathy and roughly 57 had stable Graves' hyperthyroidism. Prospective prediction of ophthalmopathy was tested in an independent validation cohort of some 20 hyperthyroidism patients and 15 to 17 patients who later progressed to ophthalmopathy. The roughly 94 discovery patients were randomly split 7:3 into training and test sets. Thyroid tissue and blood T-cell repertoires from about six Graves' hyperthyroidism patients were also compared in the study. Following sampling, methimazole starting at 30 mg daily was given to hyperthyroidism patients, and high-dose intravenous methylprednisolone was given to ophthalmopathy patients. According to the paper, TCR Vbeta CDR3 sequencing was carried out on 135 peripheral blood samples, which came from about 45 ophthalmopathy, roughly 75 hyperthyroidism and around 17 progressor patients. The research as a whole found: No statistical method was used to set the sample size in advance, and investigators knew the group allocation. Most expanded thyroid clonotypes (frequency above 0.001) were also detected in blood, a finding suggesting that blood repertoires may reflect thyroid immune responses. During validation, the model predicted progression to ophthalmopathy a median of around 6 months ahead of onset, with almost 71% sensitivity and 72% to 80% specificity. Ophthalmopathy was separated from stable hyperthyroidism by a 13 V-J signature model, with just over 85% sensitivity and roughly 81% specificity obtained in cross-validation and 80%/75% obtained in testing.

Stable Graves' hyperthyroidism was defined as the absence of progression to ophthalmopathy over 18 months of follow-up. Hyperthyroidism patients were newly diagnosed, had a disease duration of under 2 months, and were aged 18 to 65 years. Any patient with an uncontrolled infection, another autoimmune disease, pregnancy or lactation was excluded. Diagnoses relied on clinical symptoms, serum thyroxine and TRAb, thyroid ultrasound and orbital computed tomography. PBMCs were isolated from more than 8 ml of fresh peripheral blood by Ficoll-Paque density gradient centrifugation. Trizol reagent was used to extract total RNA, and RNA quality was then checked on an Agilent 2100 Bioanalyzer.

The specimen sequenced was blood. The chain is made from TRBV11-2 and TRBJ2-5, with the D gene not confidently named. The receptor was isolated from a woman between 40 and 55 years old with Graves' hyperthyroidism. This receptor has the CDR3 CASSPLGETQCF. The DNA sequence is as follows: TGCGCCAGCAGCCCGCTAGGAGAGACCCAGTGCTTC.